This TCR beta chain appears in the sequencing data of a study of T-cell memory formation after mild COVID-19. This CDR3 spans 14 amino acids. Trimming stripped 1 base from V and 4 bases from J, with 14 bases between. Germline assignment: CDR1 DFQATT and CDR2 SNEGSKA (reference sequence). MiXCR, applied by TCRdb to the 5' RACE reads, yields one record per CDR3 protein. The repertoire holds approximately 350,000 distinct CDR3 sequences, with roughly 13% as singletons. The chain links TRBV20-1 to TRBJ2-7; D perhaps matches TRBD1 (6 bases). Input material: PBMCs or a T cell subset sorted from them (not recorded which). This receptor was identified in a man between 18 and 35 years old who had mild COVID-19 (a few samples of this study predate the infection). Cell type and time point are not known. The CDR3 reads CSARATGQKYEQYF. CDR3 nucleotide sequence: TGCAGTGCTAGAGCAACGGGACAAAAATACGAGCAGTACTTC.